The 32 T cell receptor beta chains presented below share a single source sample, sequenced in a study of shared clonotypes between healthy human individuals. Terminally differentiated effector memory CD45RA+ cells were left out of the naive CD8 fraction, which was CD45RO-negative and positively selected for CCR7. Measured with immunoSEQ multiplex PCR; TCRdb has only the in-frame clones, and not every one. The sample shows 2 million to 2.5 million clones, roughly 95% of them seen only once. The specimen sequenced was naive CD8+ T cells sorted from blood. These receptors originate from a young man in good health.

The chain uses TRBV7-2 and TRBJ2-3, with D tentatively TRBD1 (5 bases). V lost 5 bases and J lost 5, with 11 bases in between. This CDR3 is 13 amino acids long. Looked up from germline, CDR1 is SGHTA and CDR2 is FQGNSA. In nucleotides, the CDR3 is TGTGCCAGCAGCCCCCCAGGGAAAGATACGCAGTATTTT. Translated: CASSPPGKDTQYF.

The chain uses TRBV2 and TRBJ2-7, with D maybe TRBD2 (5 bases). V was trimmed by 7 bases and J by 6 bases, leaving 13 bases between them. This CDR3 has 12 amino acids. CDR1 SNHLY and CDR2 FYNNEI come from the germline V gene. This chain's CDR3 is CASIDESGEQYF. In DNA, the CDR3 is TGTGCCAGCATCGACGAAAGCGGCGAGCAGTACTTC.

Turning to this clone: The same CDR3 also results from other DNA sequences found in this sample. This chain uses TRBV28 with TRBJ1-1; tentatively, D is TRBD1 (5 bases). Trimming pared 3 bases from V and 1 base from J, leaving 6 bases between. CDR1 and CDR2 (germline): MDHEN, SYDVKM. CDR3 size: 13 residues. CDR3 in amino acids: CASSFGQNTEAFF. The CDR3 nucleotides read TGTGCCAGCAGTTTTGGACAGAACACTGAAGCTTTCTTT.

This clone was detected once. This chain links TRBV4-1 with TRBJ2-2; 7 nucleotides align to TRBD1. The V gene's germline CDR1 is MGHRA and CDR2 YSYEKL. V lost 3 bases to trimming and J lost 3 bases; unmatched junction nucleotides: 4. The CDR3 extends over 15 amino acids. CDR3 residues: CASSHRDRDTGELFF. CDR3 DNA sequence: TGCGCCAGCAGCCACCGCGACAGGGACACCGGGGAGCTGTTTTTT.

The J gene is TRBJ2-1, the V gene TRBV19; TRBD2 matches at 13 bases. Germline-derived CDR1 and CDR2 are LNHDA and SQIVND (reference sequence). Trimming removed 4 bases from V and 7 bases from J; junction bases left unmatched: 10. The CDR3 consists of 17 residues. The CDR3 region has the DNA TGTGCCAGTAGTACCTGGGGACTAGCGGGACCGGGTAATGAGCAGTTCTTC. It yields the protein CASSTWGLAGPGNEQFF. Full variable domain (rest looked up from reference TRBV19 and TRBJ2-1): DGGITQSPKYLFRKEGQNVTLSCEQNLNHDAMYWYRQDPGQGLRLIYYSQIVNDFQKGDIAEGYSVSREKKESFPLTVTSAQKNPTAFYLCASSTWGLAGPGNEQFFGPGTRLTVL.

J is TRBJ2-7 and V is TRBV7-9, with no clear D. The CDR3 is made up of 12 amino acids. Germline V CDR1 and CDR2: SEHNR, FQNEAQ (reference sequence). V lost 7 bases, J lost 6 bases, and 13 bases lay in between. This chain's CDR3 is CASKWENGEQYF. CDR3 sequence (DNA): TGTGCCAGCAAGTGGGAAAACGGCGAGCAGTACTTC.

This chain joins TRBV7-2 and TRBJ2-7; possible D gene TRBD2, 6 bases. This CDR3 is 14 amino acids long. CDR1 and CDR2 from the germline V gene are SGHTA and FQGNSA. V gave up 5 bases and J gave up 4 bases, with 15 bases separating them. CDR3: CASSDPGGIYEQYF. CDR3 DNA sequence: TGTGCCAGCAGCGACCCCGGCGGGATTTACGAGCAGTACTTC.

The V gene is TRBV6-1, the J gene TRBJ2-5; D unresolved. V was pared by 4 bases and J by 4 bases, with 4 bases between. The V gene's germline CDR1 is MNHNS and CDR2 SASEGT. The CDR3 length is 11 residues. The CDR3 reads CASSARETQYF. For the CDR3, the DNA is TGTGCCAGCAGTGCTAGAGAGACCCAGTACTTC.

This chain connects TRBV6-5 to TRBJ2-7, with TRBD2 matching 8 bases. Per the germline V gene, CDR1 is MNHEY and CDR2 is SVGAGI. V shed 2 bases, J shed 3 bases, and the junction held 3 bases outside the gene matches. The CDR3 consists of 14 residues. DNA of the CDR3: TGTGCCAGCAGTTACGATAGCGGGGTCTACGAGCAGTACTTC. This encodes CASSYDSGVYEQYF.

This chain links TRBV7-9 with TRBJ2-1; D perhaps matches TRBD2 (6 bases). This CDR3 spans 13 amino acids. V shed 5 bases and J shed 8 bases, with 13 bases lying between them. Germline values: CDR1 SEHNR, CDR2 FQNEAQ (reference sequence). CDR3 nucleotides: TGTGCCAGCAGCCCAAATAGCGGAGATGAGCAGTTCTTC. Protein: CASSPNSGDEQFF.

V gene TRBV5-6 combines with J gene TRBJ2-2; TRBD1 matches at 9 bases. The ends lost 3 bases at V and 4 bases at J; junction bases unmatched: 7. The CDR3 length is 16 residues. Germline lookup yields CDR1 SGHDT and CDR2 YYEEEE. The chain's CDR3 is CASSSVDRGSTGELFF. The CDR3 DNA reads TGTGCCAGCAGCTCAGTGGACAGGGGTAGCACCGGGGAGCTGTTTTTT. Variable domain in full (rest from reference TRBV5-6 and TRBJ2-2): DAGVTQSPTHLIKTRGQQVTLRCSPKSGHDTVSWYQQALGQGPQFIFQYYEEEERQRGNFPDRFSGHQFPNYSSELNVNALLLGDSALYLCASSSVDRGSTGELFFGEGSRLTVL.

J is TRBJ1-2 and V is TRBV10-2, with TRBD1 identical over 9 bases. With V trimmed by 3 bases and J by 1 base, 9 bases remained unmatched. Germline V gives CDR1 WSHSY, CDR2 SAAADI. There are 17 residues in the CDR3. The CDR3 nucleotides read TGCGCCAGCAGTGACCCGGGACAGGGACGAAATAACTATGGCTACACCTTC. It is translated as CASSDPGQGRNNYGYTF.

The chain has TRBV18 and TRBJ2-3; no clear D. This CDR3 comprises 16 residues. Germline V gene sequence: CDR1 KGHSH, CDR2 LQKENI. Trimming stripped 1 base from V and 1 base from J, with 12 bases between. As DNA, the CDR3 is TGTGCCAGCTCACCACAGGGCTCTAGGGGCACAGATACGCAGTATTTT. It translates to CASSPQGSRGTDTQYF. The full variable domain, in which reference TRBV18 and TRBJ2-3 provide the parts outside the CDR3, is NAGVMQNPRHLVRRRGQEARLRCSPMKGHSHVYWYRQLPEEGLKFMVYLQKENIIDESGMPKERFSAEFPKEGPSILRIQQVVRGDSAAYFCASSPQGSRGTDTQYFGPGTRLTVL.

The chain carries TRBV4-1 and TRBJ2-1; D ambiguous. The germline V and J ends were trimmed by 2 bases and 2 bases, with 4 bases remaining between them. Germline V lookup: CDR1 MGHRA, CDR2 YSYEKL. The CDR3 spans 13 residues. The CDR3 nucleotides read TGCGCCAGCAGCCAAAAACCCTACAATGAGCAGTTCTTC. It encodes CASSQKPYNEQFF.

The chain links TRBV4-3 to TRBJ2-3; the D gene is possibly TRBD2 (6 bases). Germline V gives CDR1 LGHNA, CDR2 YSLEER. Trimming took off 4 bases at V and 0 bases at J, with 14 bases between the two ends. This CDR3 spans 16 amino acids. CDR3 coding DNA: TGCGCCAGCAGCCTGAGGCGGGACCTAAGCACAGATACGCAGTATTTT. This sequence encodes CASSLRRDLSTDTQYF.

The V call is TRBV5-1, the J call TRBJ2-5; 7 bases fit TRBD2. The CDR3 has 16 amino acids. The V gene's germline CDR1 is SGHRS and CDR2 YFSETQ. J gave up 2 bases and V 4 bases, and 11 bases lay outside the gene matches. The CDR3: CASSGTIEGLQETQYF. The CDR3 nucleotides are TGCGCCAGCAGCGGGACTATTGAAGGGCTACAAGAGACCCAGTACTTC.

The rearrangement uses TRBV2 and TRBJ2-5; 7 bases map to TRBD1. This CDR3 contains 12 residues. Germline V gene lookup returns CDR1 SNHLY and CDR2 FYNNEI. V was pared by 8 bases and J by 2 bases, with 2 bases of the junction left unmatched. CDR3 loop: CASEGQQETQYF. In nucleotides, the CDR3 is TGTGCCAGCGAGGGACAGCAAGAGACCCAGTACTTC.

The chain recombines TRBV13 with TRBJ2-1; a weak D match, TRBD2 (6 bases). V was trimmed by 5 bases and J by 2 bases, leaving 19 bases between them. The CDR3 spans 17 residues. Germline assignment: CDR1 PRHDT and CDR2 FYEKMQ (reference sequence). The CDR3, as DNA: TGTGCCAGCAGCCACCAATTGAGACTAGAGACCTACAATGAGCAGTTCTTC. It codes for CASSHQLRLETYNEQFF.

This clone was counted once. The chain carries TRBV5-4 and TRBJ2-1; D may be TRBD1 (6 bases). V gave up 0 bases and J gave up 8 bases, with 18 bases separating them. The CDR3 loop spans 16 amino acids. Germline lookup yields CDR1 SGHNT and CDR2 YYREEE (reference sequence). CDR3 bases: TGTGCCAGCAGCTTGGGGGTGGGGCAGGGGATCGATGAGCAGTTCTTC. It yields the protein CASSLGVGQGIDEQFF.

Written as DNA, the CDR3 is TGTGCCTGGAGGACTAGCGGGGTGAGCTCCTACGAGCAGTACTTC. Translating it yields CAWRTSGVSSYEQYF. This sequence joins TRBV30 and TRBJ2-7; 11 bases agree with TRBD2. J lost 0 bases, V lost 3 bases, and 4 bases had no gene match. The germline gives CDR1 GTSNPN, CDR2 SVGIG (reference sequence). CDR3 length: 15 amino acids.

This clone was counted once. This CDR3 reads CASSQILGRPGELFF. Written as DNA, the CDR3 is TGTGCCAGCAGCCAAATCCTGGGCCGGCCCGGGGAGCTGTTTTTT. The V gene is TRBV14, the J gene TRBJ2-2; D remains unclear. Deletions cut 2 bases from V and 6 bases from J, with 13 bases between. The germline gives CDR1 SGHDN, CDR2 FVKESK. This CDR3 comprises 15 residues.

The V call is TRBV19, the J call TRBJ2-5; D possibly uses TRBD1 or TRBD2 (5 bases each). Germline V gene data show CDR1 as LNHDA and CDR2 as SQIVND (reference sequence). Trimming pared 5 bases from V and 5 bases from J, leaving 21 bases between. There are 16 residues in the CDR3. The CDR3 loop reads CASSSDLEGPKETQYF. The CDR3, as DNA: TGTGCCAGTAGTTCCGATCTTGAGGGACCCAAGGAGACCCAGTACTTC.

The V and J genes are TRBV5-4 and TRBJ2-3, with a possible D match to TRBD1 (6 bases). Trimming took 0 bases from V and 6 from J, leaving 11 bases between them. This CDR3 has 14 residues. The germline gives CDR1 SGHNT, CDR2 YYREEE (reference sequence). The CDR3 DNA reads TGTGCCAGCAGCTTGGGGGACAATGTGGATACGCAGTATTTT. Protein: CASSLGDNVDTQYF.

The rearrangement joins TRBV6-5 to TRBJ2-7; unclear D gene. Looked up from germline, CDR1 is MNHEY and CDR2 is SVGAGI. V was clipped by 4 bases and J by 0 bases, with 13 bases between them. The CDR3 has 15 amino acids. CDR3 sequence: CASSWSNGGSYEQYF. In nucleotides, the CDR3 is TGTGCCAGCAGTTGGTCAAACGGCGGCTCCTACGAGCAGTACTTC.

This clone has just a few counts. The rearrangement joins TRBV25-1 to TRBJ2-7, with D uncertain. The germline V gene has CDR1 MGHDK and CDR2 SYGVNS. CDR3 size: 10 residues. V lost 3 bases and J 6 bases, leaving 3 bases between the germline ends. The DNA for the CDR3 is TGTGCCAGCAGTGAGTTCGAGCAGTACTTC. Translating it yields CASSEFEQYF.

V gene TRBV30 combines with J gene TRBJ2-7, with D possibly matching TRBD2 (6 bases). The V and J ends lost 2 bases and 5 bases respectively, with 16 bases between them. This CDR3 spans 14 amino acids. The V gene's germline CDR1 is GTSNPN and CDR2 SVGIG (reference sequence). CDR3 residues: CAWSLVGEADEQYF. CDR3 in DNA: TGTGCCTGGAGTCTCGTGGGGGAGGCCGACGAGCAGTACTTC.

As concerns this clone: Other nucleotide sequences from this sample produce the same CDR3. This sequence joins TRBV5-1 and TRBJ1-2, with TRBD1 matching 8 bases. V lost 2 bases to trimming and J lost 8 bases; unmatched junction nucleotides: 2. Germline CDR1 SGHRS, CDR2 YFSETQ. The CDR3 covers 12 residues. Written as DNA, the CDR3 is TGCGCCAGCAGCTTAGCAGGGGGCGGCTACACCTTC. It encodes CASSLAGGGYTF.

This chain joins TRBV10-1 and TRBJ2-1, with TRBD1 as a possible D gene (6 bases). Trimming left V 2 bases short and J 12 bases short, with 11 bases between. Germline assignment: CDR1 WNHNN and CDR2 SYGVQD (reference sequence). The CDR3 is 12 residues long. For the CDR3, the DNA is TGCGCCAGCAGTGAGCCAGGGGCGGGGCAGTTCTTC. It codes for CASSEPGAGQFF.

The CDR3 sequence is CASMDRRQDNTEAFF. The CDR3 coding sequence is TGTGCCAGCATGGACAGAAGGCAGGACAACACTGAAGCTTTCTTT. The chain combines TRBV7-8 with TRBJ1-1; D may be TRBD1 (6 bases). Germline CDR1 reads SGHVS; CDR2 reads FQNEAQ. V was trimmed by 7 bases and J by 2 bases, leaving 17 bases between them. The length of the CDR3 is 15 residues. Based on the CDR3 plus reference TRBV7-8 and TRBJ1-1, the full variable domain is GAGVSQSPRYKVAKRGQDVALRCDPISGHVSLFWYQQALGQGPEFLTYFQNEAQLDKSGLPSDRFFAERPEGSVSTLKIQRTQQEDSAVYLCASMDRRQDNTEAFFGQGTRLTVV.

The rearrangement joins TRBV2 to TRBJ1-2, with D unresolved. V lost 3 bases, J lost 2 bases, and 19 bases lay in between. The germline V gene has CDR1 SNHLY and CDR2 FYNNEI. The CDR3 loop spans 17 amino acids. This CDR3 is CASSDGQVHRPNYGYTF. The CDR3 nucleotides are TGTGCCAGCAGTGATGGCCAGGTACATCGCCCGAACTATGGCTACACCTTC.

The chain uses TRBV6-6 and TRBJ2-1, with 8 bases aligning to TRBD2. Trimming cost V 11 bases and J 5 bases; bases outside gene matches: 14. The CDR3 spans 15 residues. Per the germline V gene, CDR1 is MNHNY and CDR2 is SVGAGI (reference sequence). The DNA for the CDR3 is TGTGCCTGCCGAGAAGCGGGAGAATCCCACAATGAGCAGTTCTTC. Translating gives CACREAGESHNEQFF.

This clone occurred a few times. The chain combines TRBV29-1 with TRBJ1-2; D perhaps matches TRBD1 (5 bases). The CDR3 is made up of 15 amino acids. The ends were cut back, 8 bases at V and 6 bases at J, with 25 bases in the middle. Germline assignment: CDR1 SQVTM and CDR2 ANQGSEA. The DNA of the CDR3 is TGCAGCACGGAGTCCCCGGGGGGGGGTCTTAATGGCTACACCTTC. Translating gives CSTESPGGGLNGYTF.